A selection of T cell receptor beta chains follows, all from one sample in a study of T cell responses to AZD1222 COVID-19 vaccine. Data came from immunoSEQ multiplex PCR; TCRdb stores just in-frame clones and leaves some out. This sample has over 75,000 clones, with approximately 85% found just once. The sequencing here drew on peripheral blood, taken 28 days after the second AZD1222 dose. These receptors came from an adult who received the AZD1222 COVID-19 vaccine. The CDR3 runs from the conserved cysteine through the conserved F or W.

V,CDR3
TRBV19,CASSTSRGNEQFF
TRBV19,CASSIQFSYEQYF
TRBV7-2,CASSLEQGSIYF
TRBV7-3,CASSLLPSGGQETQYF
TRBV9,CASSVGYRTGGTEAFF
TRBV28,CASSGATTDGYTF
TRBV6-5,CASRPTGGRDDEQYF
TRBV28,CASSLNRGSYTF
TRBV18,CASSPSKQAGNTIYF
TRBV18,CASSGIQETQYF
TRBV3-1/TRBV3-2,CASSQGAGGDTQYF
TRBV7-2,CASSLLPEQIHEQYF
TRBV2,CASSDGRDRGYYGYTF
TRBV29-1,CSVVGQADGYTF
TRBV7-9,CASSFSNTGVYNEQFF
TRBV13,CASSSQRSRGYEQYF
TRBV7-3,CASSLRHMDTEAFF
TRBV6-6,CASIQTPTATNEKLFF
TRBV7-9,CASSREWGAEAFF
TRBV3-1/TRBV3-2,CASSHLTFPGQGGLNEQFF
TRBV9,CASSAGRGLPSSYNEQFF
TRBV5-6,CASSLAGRAGEKLFF
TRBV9,CASNRGDNEQYF
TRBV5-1,CASSVGSSYEQYF
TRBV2,CASSAGNYGYTF
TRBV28,CASSFSGGNEKLFF
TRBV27,CASTLRGRGIGGYTF
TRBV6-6,CASIQGANTEAFF
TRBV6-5,CASSLDDYGYTF
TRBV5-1,CASSLEGQGGADTQYF